This record looks at one TCR beta chain sequence and its context. Its target is not known. The data stem from a study of shared clonotypes between healthy human individuals. Study at large: Each donor's CD4 naive and CD4 memory cells filled three plates apiece, CD8 naive two, and CD8 memory one.

The donors were adults (healthy and HIV-negative) with no recent acute infections or vaccinations. On sorted subsets, replicate PCRs used 150 to 250 ng DNA, or about 30,000 T cell genomes. Sequencing used immunoSEQ multiplex PCR; TCRdb keeps in-frame clones, though not all of them. The sample holds around 370,000 clones, approximately 96% seen once. Whole-study findings and limits: Around 4.7% of naive CD4 clonotypes were shared across several donors.

Germline loops: CDR1 SGHRS, CDR2 YFSETQ. The CDR3 extends over 14 amino acids. V shed 4 bases and J 5 bases; nucleotides not matched to a gene: 5. The specimen was memory CD8+ T cells sorted from blood. As to subset: CD45RO+ cells pooled with CCR7-negative TemRA cells. The clonotype was recovered from a man aged 25-45 years in good health. The chain couples TRBV5-1 to TRBJ2-7, with 11 bases matching TRBD1. CDR3 bases: TGCGCCAGCAGCCCCGGGACAGGGGGGGACGAGCAGTACTTC. Amino acid sequence: CASSPGTGGDEQYF.